This entry is about one TCR beta chain. The antigen remains undetermined. The sample originates from a study of OX40 agonist ivuxolimab in advanced cancers. Study observations and caveats: The 0.1-3.0 mg/kg partial responders had among the lowest clonal expansion.

TCRdb's copy holds only in-frame clones and misses some; the assay was immunoSEQ multiplex PCR. Here the sample spans tens of thousands of clones, 80% to 90% being singletons. Patients with autoimmune history or systemic immunosuppression were excluded. Patients had blood sampled at baseline and again on cycle 4 day 1 and cycle 7 day 1. Germline assignment: CDR1 SGHNT and CDR2 YENEEA. The CDR3 sequence is 16 residues long. Deletions cut 5 bases from V and 1 base from J, with 14 bases between. This TCR came from an adult with an advanced solid tumor such as melanoma, head and neck, liver or kidney cancer. The sample was CD4+ or CD8+ T cells sorted from blood, taken in a trial of the OX40 agonist ivuxolimab. The V gene is TRBV11-3, the J gene TRBJ2-2; D call uncertain. CDR3 sequence (DNA): TGTGCCAGCAGCCCCGGGCAGGAGAAGAACACCGGGGAGCTGTTTTTT. Amino acid sequence: CASSPGQEKNTGELFF.